The clone carrying this T cell receptor (beta chain) was found once. What it binds is unknown. The sample belongs to a study of shared clonotypes between healthy human individuals. Whole-study context: A donor's plate count was three for CD4 naive and three for CD4 memory; CD8 naive had two and CD8 memory one.

Germline V gene data show CDR1 as SNHLY and CDR2 as FYNNEI. Deletions cut 8 bases from V and 7 bases from J, with 15 bases between. This CDR3 has 13 residues. Terminally differentiated effector memory CD45RA+ cells were excluded from the naive CD8 cells, which were CD45RO-negative and positively selected for CCR7. Broader study findings: Memory subsets generally showed smaller estimated richness than naive subsets did. A handful of donors showed sharing of 4.5% to 6% of naive CD4 clonotypes.

The method was immunoSEQ multiplex PCR; TCRdb's version includes in-frame clones alone and lacks a portion of them. The table has roughly 2 million clones, about 95% seen once. The sequence came from a man in his late teens or twenties in good health. Sequenced: naive CD8+ T cells sorted from blood. The V call is TRBV2, the J call TRBJ2-1; D is unclear. The CDR3 is CASLVVSTNEQFF. Written as DNA, the CDR3 is TGTGCCAGCCTAGTCGTGTCAACGAATGAGCAGTTCTTC.